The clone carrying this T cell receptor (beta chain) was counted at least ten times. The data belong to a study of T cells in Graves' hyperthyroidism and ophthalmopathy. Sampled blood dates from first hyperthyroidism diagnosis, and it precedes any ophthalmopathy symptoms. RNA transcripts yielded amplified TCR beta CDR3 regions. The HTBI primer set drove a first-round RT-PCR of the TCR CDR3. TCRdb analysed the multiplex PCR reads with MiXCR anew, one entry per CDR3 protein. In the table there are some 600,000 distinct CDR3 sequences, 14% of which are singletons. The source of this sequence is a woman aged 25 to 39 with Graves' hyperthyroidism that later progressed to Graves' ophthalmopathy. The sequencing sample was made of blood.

The chain's CDR3 is CASSLVLTYTQYF. The CDR3 DNA reads as TGTGCCAGCAGCCTGGTGCTCACGTATACGCAGTATTTT. The rearrangement uses TRBV7-9 and TRBJ2-3; D call uncertain. The CDR3 covers 13 residues. Looked up from germline, CDR1 is SEHNR and CDR2 is FQNEAQ (reference sequence). The germline V and J ends were trimmed by 5 bases and 7 bases, with 13 bases remaining between them.